The next 31 T cell receptor beta chains were all read from a single sample in a study of vaccination effects on CD4 cells after COVID-19. Profiling relied on immunoSEQ multiplex PCR, and the TCRdb table lists in-frame clones only, not all of them. The top ten hold roughly a sixth of the sample, which has 20,000 to 30,000 clones, under 75% seen once. These TCRs' antigens remain unknown. Antigen-specific CD4+ T cells were expanded with viral peptide pools in the ViraFEST assay before sequencing. When around 10 days of culture had elapsed, CD4+ T cells were isolated. Infection dated between March and December 2020, before the Alpha, Beta and Delta variants reached the United States. Source: CD4+ T cells from PBMCs cultured with SARS-CoV-2 spike peptides, taken before COVID-19 vaccination. The receptors originated from a human donor who had a prior SARS-CoV-2 infection.

V gene TRBV7-2 combines with J gene TRBJ2-7; D is unclear. Trimming removed 3 bases at V and 3 bases at J, with 9 bases between. This CDR3 is built from 13 residues. Germline CDR1 reads SGHTA; CDR2 reads FQGNSA. CDR3 nucleotide sequence: TGTGCCAGCAGCTTCCAACAGAGCTACGAGCAGTACTTC. The encoded protein is CASSFQQSYEQYF.

The chain combines TRBV14 with TRBJ2-3; TRBD1 might be the D (6 bases). The germline V and J ends were trimmed by 6 bases and 4 bases, with 17 bases remaining between them. The CDR3 consists of 15 residues. The germline CDR1 and CDR2 sequences are SGHDN and FVKESK. Here the CDR3 reads CASRAGTYGADTQYF. The CDR3 nucleotides read TGTGCCAGCAGAGCAGGGACATACGGGGCAGATACGCAGTATTTT.

This clone came up once. The gene calls are TRBV4-3 and TRBJ2-7, with a possible D match to TRBD1 (6 bases). Trimming took off 5 bases at V and 3 bases at J, with 17 bases between the two ends. Germline values: CDR1 LGHNA, CDR2 YSLEER. The CDR3 is made up of 15 amino acids. The CDR3 region is CASSYSRQESYEQYF. As DNA, the CDR3 is TGCGCCAGCAGCTACTCACGACAGGAAAGCTACGAGCAGTACTTC.

This clone was found once. The gene calls are TRBV19 and TRBJ2-2, with a weak D call TRBD1 (6 bases). The germline V gene encodes CDR1 LNHDA and CDR2 SQIVND (reference sequence). Deletions cut 2 bases from V and 3 bases from J, with 13 bases between. The CDR3 extends over 16 amino acids. The CDR3 loop is CASSILRGSDTGELFF. The CDR3 nucleotides read TGTGCCAGTAGTATACTAAGGGGGTCGGACACCGGGGAGCTGTTTTTT.

The chain uses TRBV5-4 and TRBJ2-5, with D maybe TRBD1 (6 bases). The CDR3 contains 13 residues. Trimming removed 3 bases from V and 4 bases from J, with 10 bases in between. Germline loops: CDR1 SGHNT, CDR2 YYREEE (reference sequence). The CDR3 bases are TGTGCCAGCAGCTCACAGGGTCCAGAGACCCAGTACTTC. This gives the protein CASSSQGPETQYF.

Only a few counts were recorded for this clone. This sequence joins TRBV5-4 and TRBJ2-3, with 7 bases that match TRBD2. The V and J ends lost 1 base and 10 bases, in that order; junction bases with no gene match: 9. The length of the CDR3 is 14 residues. Looked up from germline, CDR1 is SGHNT and CDR2 is YYREEE (reference sequence). In nucleotides, the CDR3 is TGTGCCAGCAGCTTGCTAAGCGGGGAAACCGCGCAGTATTTT. Encoded protein: CASSLLSGETAQYF.

V gene TRBV2 combines with J gene TRBJ2-2; D ambiguous. The CDR3 covers 13 residues. V lost 6 bases and J lost 1, with 6 bases in between. Germline V lookup: CDR1 SNHLY, CDR2 FYNNEI. The CDR3 sequence: CASSQENTGELFF. For the CDR3, the DNA is TGTGCCAGCAGCCAGGAGAACACCGGGGAGCTGTTTTTT.

The sample holds a few counts of this clone. The chain couples TRBV7-8 to TRBJ1-3; weak D call: TRBD1 (5 bases). CDR1 and CDR2 (germline): SGHVS, FQNEAQ. This CDR3 has 18 residues. Trimming took off 1 base at V and 2 bases at J, with 18 bases between the two ends. The CDR3 reads CASSLGSWGGSAGNTIYF. DNA of the CDR3: TGTGCCAGCAGCTTAGGTTCTTGGGGGGGGAGCGCTGGAAACACCATATATTTT.

This sequence joins TRBV30 and TRBJ2-5; 15 bases are a match to TRBD2. The CDR3 runs 16 residues. Germline lookup yields CDR1 GTSNPN and CDR2 SVGIG (reference sequence). V was clipped by 4 bases and J by 4 bases; unmatched bases: 7. This chain's CDR3 is CAWTRTSGGVGETQYF. CDR3 coding DNA: TGTGCCTGGACCCGGACTAGCGGGGGGGTCGGAGAGACCCAGTACTTC. Filled out from reference TRBV30 and TRBJ2-5, the complete variable domain reads SQTIHQWPATLVQPVGSPLSLECTVEGTSNPNLYWYRQAAGRGLQLLFYSVGIGQISSEVPQNLSASRPQDRQFILSSKKLLLSDSGFYLCAWTRTSGGVGETQYFGPGTRLLVL.

The chain carries TRBV11-2 and TRBJ1-1; no firm D call. The V end was cut by 2 bases, the J end by 7 bases, with 11 bases between. This CDR3 is built from 13 residues. In germline, CDR1 is SGHAT, CDR2 FQNNGV. CDR3 sequence reads: CASSLLERFEAFF. The CDR3 coding sequence is TGTGCCAGCAGCTTATTGGAAAGGTTTGAAGCTTTCTTT.

This clone was seen a single time. The rearrangement joins TRBV9 to TRBJ2-7; D might be TRBD2 (5 bases). The ends were cut back, 0 bases at V and 3 bases at J, with 10 bases in the middle. The CDR3 has 14 amino acids. Per the germline V gene, CDR1 is SGDLS and CDR2 is YYNGEE. CDR3 sequence: CASSVEPGNYEQYF. The CDR3 nucleotides read TGTGCCAGCAGCGTAGAGCCGGGAAACTACGAGCAGTACTTC.

This clone was seen a few times. The V and J genes are TRBV7-9 and TRBJ2-1, with TRBD2 matching over 9 bases. CDR3 size: 17 residues. Germline-derived CDR1 and CDR2 are SEHNR and FQNEAQ (reference sequence). With V trimmed by 5 bases and J by 10 bases, 18 bases remained unmatched. CDR3 loop: CASSPTGVSGSRGEQFF. The CDR3 DNA reads as TGTGCCAGCAGCCCGACGGGGGTTAGCGGGAGCCGCGGAGAGCAGTTCTTC.

The chain recombines TRBV19 with TRBJ1-5, with TRBD1 as a possible D gene (6 bases). The germline V gene encodes CDR1 LNHDA and CDR2 SQIVND (reference sequence). Trimming shortened V by 7 bases and J by 7 bases, and 17 bases separated the two germline ends. The CDR3 loop spans 14 amino acids. CDR3 coding DNA: TGTGCCAGTACAGGAGACAGGCTGGGGCAGCCCCAGCATTTT. It is translated as CASTGDRLGQPQHF.

The chain recombines TRBV18 with TRBJ2-7, with 7 nucleotides matching TRBD2. V was clipped by 3 bases and J by 1 base; unmatched bases: 6. This CDR3 comprises 15 residues. Germline assignment: CDR1 KGHSH and CDR2 LQKENI. This chain's CDR3 is CASSPSGLPSYEQYF. The DNA of the CDR3 is TGTGCCAGCTCACCGTCGGGACTACCTTCCTACGAGCAGTACTTC.

This clone has a handful of counts. This sequence joins TRBV7-9 and TRBJ1-1, with D possibly matching TRBD1 (5 bases). Trimming pared 4 bases from V and 3 bases from J, leaving 9 bases between. The V gene's germline CDR1 is SEHNR and CDR2 FQNEAQ (reference sequence). CDR3 size: 13 residues. The CDR3 sequence: CASSSDTYTEAFF. DNA for the CDR3: TGTGCCAGCAGCTCGGACACGTACACTGAAGCTTTCTTT.

Worth noting for this clone: In this CDR3 the conserved last residue, phenylalanine or tryptophan, is missing, so a read error is likely. The limits of the CDR3 on the DNA are not certain, so only TCRdb's listed CDR3 is given. The V call is TRBV5-4, the J call TRBJ2-7. Including both end residues, the CDR3 is 13 amino acids long. The germline V gene encodes CDR1 SGHNT and CDR2 YYREEE (reference sequence). The CDR3 here is CASSRPASGAPSY.

The V call is TRBV9, the J call TRBJ2-5; TRBD2 is a possible D gene (5 bases). Trimming cost V 4 bases and J 5 bases, with 18 bases left between them. This CDR3 is built from 15 residues. From germline, CDR1 is SGDLS and CDR2 YYNGEE. DNA for the CDR3: TGTGCCAGCAGCTTGAGTTACGGGGTCGGGGAGACCCAGTACTTC. The encoded protein is CASSLSYGVGETQYF. Variable domain in full (rest from reference TRBV9 and TRBJ2-5): DSGVTQTPKHLITATGQRVTLRCSPRSGDLSVYWYQQSLDQGLQFLIQYYNGEERAKGNILERFSAQQFPDLHSELNLSSLELGDSALYFCASSLSYGVGETQYFGPGTRLLVL.

The chain couples TRBV2 to TRBJ1-6; TRBD1 matches 7 bases. The CDR3 consists of 14 residues. Germline loops: CDR1 SNHLY, CDR2 FYNNEI. J was trimmed by 9 bases and V by 4 bases; bases with no gene match: 6. The CDR3 DNA sequence: TGTGCCAGCAGTGTCGACAGGGTGGGTTCACCCCTCCACTTT. Its protein product is CASSVDRVGSPLHF.

The chain joins TRBV3-1 (or the pseudogene TRBV3-2) to TRBJ2-7; either TRBD1 or TRBD2 may fit D (5 bases each). The CDR3 consists of 15 residues. The germline CDR1 and CDR2 sequences are LGHDT and YNNKEL (reference sequence). The ends were cut back, 4 bases at V and 4 bases at J, with 17 bases in the middle. The CDR3 reads CASSLTPVGTYEQYF. CDR3 DNA: TGTGCCAGCAGCCTTACTCCGGTAGGGACGTACGAGCAGTACTTC.

The chain uses TRBV7-9 and TRBJ2-3; TRBD1 is a possible D gene (6 bases). Germline lookup yields CDR1 SEHNR and CDR2 FQNEAQ (reference sequence). The length of the CDR3 is 14 residues. The V gene lost 4 bases and the J gene lost 4 bases, with 12 bases spanning the gap. The CDR3 sequence is CASSSGTSADTQYF. The CDR3, as DNA: TGTGCCAGCAGCTCCGGGACATCCGCAGATACGCAGTATTTT.

The CDR3 reads CATSHTTHAETQYF. The CDR3 DNA is TGTGCCACCAGCCATACGACTCATGCGGAGACCCAGTACTTC. This sequence joins TRBV15 and TRBJ2-5; D not resolved. There are 14 residues in the CDR3. Germline V CDR1 and CDR2: LNHNV, YYDKDF (reference sequence). V was cut by 5 bases and J by 5 bases, with 15 bases left in between. Based on the CDR3 plus reference TRBV15 and TRBJ2-5, the full variable domain is DAMVIQNPRYQVTQFGKPVTLSCSQTLNHNVMYWYQQKSSQAPKLLFHYYDKDFNNEADTPDNFQSRRPNTSFCFLDIRSPGLGDTAMYLCATSHTTHAETQYFGPGTRLLVL.

This clone was seen more than once but under ten times. V gene TRBV6-5 combines with J gene TRBJ1-6; TRBD1 matches at 8 bases. With 7 bases clipped from V and 9 bases from J, the junction kept 11 bases outside the gene matches. CDR1 MNHEY and CDR2 SVGAGI come from the germline V gene. The CDR3 is made up of 15 amino acids. The DNA of the CDR3 is TGTGCCAGCAAATCGACAGGGGTTGGAGGTTCACCCCTCCACTTT. Its protein product is CASKSTGVGGSPLHF.

The V and J genes are TRBV11-3 and TRBJ2-6; 7 bases map to TRBD1. Germline V gives CDR1 SGHNT, CDR2 YENEEA. Germline trimming cut 8 bases from V and 1 base from J; bases unmatched to any gene: 8. CDR3 size: 16 residues. CDR3 nucleotide sequence: TGTGCCAGCGCCAGGGGGTTCTTTTCTGGGGCCAACGTCCTGACTTTC. Residues: CASARGFFSGANVLTF.

The chain has TRBV2 and TRBJ1-4; TRBD1 matches 8 bases. Losses at the gene ends were 8 bases for V and 5 bases for J; bases not matched to a gene: 7. The CDR3 runs to 14 residues. CDR1 SNHLY and CDR2 FYNNEI come from the germline V gene. CDR3 nucleotide sequence: TGTGCCAGCTGCCGGACAGGGCGAAATGAAAAACTGTTTTTT. Translation: CASCRTGRNEKLFF.

This clone was seen a few times. V usage is TRBV19 and J usage is TRBJ1-4, with 7 bases aligning to TRBD1. The J segment lost 1 base and the V segment lost 5 bases, leaving 4 bases of the junction unmatched. The germline gives CDR1 LNHDA, CDR2 SQIVND (reference sequence). This CDR3 is built from 15 residues. CDR3 region: CASSPRTGTNEKLFF. The CDR3 DNA is TGTGCCAGTAGTCCTAGGACAGGAACTAATGAAAAACTGTTTTTT.

This clone was recorded once. The chain joins TRBV18 to TRBJ1-5, with D maybe TRBD1 (6 bases). With 5 bases removed from V and 0 bases from J, the gap between germline ends came to 14 bases. CDR1 and CDR2 (germline): KGHSH, LQKENI. The CDR3 has 16 amino acids. The CDR3 DNA reads TGTGCCAGCTCATCGTCGAGGGGGGATAGCAATCAGCCCCAGCATTTT. Its protein product is CASSSSRGDSNQPQHF.

This clone has only a few counts. V gene TRBV9 combines with J gene TRBJ1-4, with D hard to call. Looked up from germline, CDR1 is SGDLS and CDR2 is YYNGEE. This CDR3 region has 15 residues. Trimming took 0 bases from V and 7 from J, leaving 13 bases between them. As DNA, the CDR3 is TGTGCCAGCAGCGTAGGTCAGGAAGGAGGTGAAAAACTGTTTTTT. Its protein is CASSVGQEGGEKLFF. Full variable domain (rest looked up from reference TRBV9 and TRBJ1-4): DSGVTQTPKHLITATGQRVTLRCSPRSGDLSVYWYQQSLDQGLQFLIQYYNGEERAKGNILERFSAQQFPDLHSELNLSSLELGDSALYFCASSVGQEGGEKLFFGSGTQLSVL.

The chain carries TRBV7-9 and TRBJ2-3; no firm D call. V was cut by 5 bases and J by 4 bases, with 7 bases left in between. CDR1 is SEHNR and CDR2 is FQNEAQ in the germline V gene (reference sequence). The CDR3 sequence is 12 residues long. The CDR3 DNA reads as TGTGCCAGCAGCCCGACGGCAGATACGCAGTATTTT. Amino acids: CASSPTADTQYF.

The chain links TRBV2 to TRBJ2-1; D remains ambiguous. Germline V CDR1 and CDR2: SNHLY, FYNNEI. The CDR3 sequence is 13 residues long. V lost 8 bases and J 2 bases, leaving 10 bases between the germline ends. The DNA of the CDR3 is TGTGCCAGCTGTGCAAAAACCTACAATGAGCAGTTCTTC. It codes for CASCAKTYNEQFF.

The V and J genes are TRBV19 and TRBJ1-5; weak D call: TRBD1 (5 bases). V was shortened by 7 bases and J by 2 bases, with 18 bases between the two germline ends. CDR3 length: 16 residues. Germline V gene sequence: CDR1 LNHDA, CDR2 SQIVND (reference sequence). The CDR3 is CASTQDGGVRNQPQHF. The DNA for the CDR3 is TGTGCCAGTACCCAGGACGGGGGTGTCCGCAATCAGCCCCAGCATTTT.

The chain employs TRBV19 and TRBJ1-5; 7 positions agree with TRBD1. V gave up 3 bases and J gave up 5 bases; unmatched junction bases: 13. The V gene's germline CDR1 is LNHDA and CDR2 SQIVND (reference sequence). This CDR3 region has 17 residues. The CDR3 sequence: CASSIKLRQGPDQPQHF. In DNA form, the CDR3 reads TGTGCCAGTAGTATTAAACTGAGACAGGGACCCGATCAGCCCCAGCATTTT.